A selection of T cell receptor beta chains follows, all from one sample in a study of vaccination effects on CD4 cells after COVID-19. Their antigen targets remain unknown. Sequenced by immunoSEQ multiplex PCR; TCRdb stores in-frame clones only, minus some. This table holds about 40,000 clones, about 66% found once. The sample was CD4+ T cells from PBMCs cultured with HCoV-OC43 spike peptides, taken before COVID-19 vaccination. These receptors all come from a human donor who received a COVID-19 vaccine. The CDR3 runs from the conserved cysteine through the conserved F or W. D genes are given only for firm matches. Clone size is shown for a subset of rows, as once, few, many or a class of expanded clone.

NA | NA | TRBJ1-3 | TRBV2 | TGTGCCAGCAGCTACAGGAGAATAACTACTGGAAACACCATATATTTT | CASSYRRITTGNTIYF
few | NA | TRBJ1-3 | TRBV5-1 | TGCGCCAGCAGCCCTCAGGGAGACAACTCTGGAAACACCATATATTTT | CASSPQGDNSGNTIYF
NA | TRBD2 | TRBJ2-5 | TRBV5-6 | TGTGCCAGCAGCAAGAGACTAGCGGGGGGGCAAGAGACCCAGTACTTC | CASSKRLAGGQETQYF
NA | TRBD2 | TRBJ2-5 | TRBV5-1 | TGCGCCAGCAGCGGAACCGGGACTAGCTCCACGGAGACCCAGTACTTC | CASSGTGTSSTETQYF
NA | NA | TRBJ1-3 | TRBV6-5 | TGTGCCAGCAGTTATGGCAACTCTGGAAACACCATATATTTT | CASSYGNSGNTIYF
few | TRBD2 | TRBJ2-1 | TRBV24-1 | TGTGCCACCAGTGGGGCCGCGGGAGGGGAGCAGTTCTTC | CATSGAAGGEQFF
NA | NA | TRBJ1-2 | TRBV7-9 | TGTGCCAGCAGCTTAGTGGCAGGGAATTCGTTTGGCTACACCTTC | CASSLVAGNSFGYTF
NA | TRBD1 | TRBJ1-2 | TRBV3-1/TRBV3-2 | TGTGCCAGCAGCCAAGGGACAGGGGGTGGCTACACCTTC | CASSQGTGGGYTF
NA | TRBD1 | TRBJ2-1 | TRBV12-5 | TGTGCTAGTGGTTTGAAGACAGGGCCATCCTACAATGAGCAGTTCTTC | CASGLKTGPSYNEQFF
NA | NA | TRBJ1-2 | TRBV18 | TGTGCCAGCTCACCCGACAGTAACTATGGCTACACCTTC | CASSPDSNYGYTF
once | NA | TRBJ2-7 | TRBV5-6 | TGTGCCAGCAGCCGTGGTGGAATAGTGATGGCCTACGAGCAGTACTTC | CASSRGGIVMAYEQYF
NA | NA | TRBJ2-2 | TRBV5-3 | TGTGCCAGAAGCAAGAAACCGGGACGAGTAAAGAACACCGGGGAGCTGTTTTTT | CARSKKPGRVKNTGELFF
NA | NA | TRBJ1-5 | TRBV12-3/TRBV12-4 | TGTGCCAGCAGTTTTAACAGGGATCAGCCCCAGCATTTT | CASSFNRDQPQHF
few | TRBD1 | TRBJ2-7 | TRBV5-6 | TGTGCCAGCAGCCCTACCCTGACCAGGGGGCACGAGCAGTACTTC | CASSPTLTRGHEQYF